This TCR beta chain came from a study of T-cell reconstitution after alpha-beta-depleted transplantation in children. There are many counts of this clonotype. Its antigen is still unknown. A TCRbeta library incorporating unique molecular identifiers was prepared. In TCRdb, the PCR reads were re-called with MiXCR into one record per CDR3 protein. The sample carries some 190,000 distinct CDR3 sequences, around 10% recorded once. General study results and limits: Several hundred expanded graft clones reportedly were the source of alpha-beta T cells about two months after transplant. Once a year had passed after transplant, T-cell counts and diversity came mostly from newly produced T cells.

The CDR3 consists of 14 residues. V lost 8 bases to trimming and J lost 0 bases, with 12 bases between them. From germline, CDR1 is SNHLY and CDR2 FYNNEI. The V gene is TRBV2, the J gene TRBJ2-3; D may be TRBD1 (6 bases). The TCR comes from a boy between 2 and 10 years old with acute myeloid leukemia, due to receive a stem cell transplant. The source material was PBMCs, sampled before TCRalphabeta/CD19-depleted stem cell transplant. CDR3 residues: CASPRTVSTDTQYF. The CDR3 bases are TGTGCCAGCCCCCGGACAGTAAGCACAGATACGCAGTATTTT.